This passage covers 27 T cell receptor beta chains from one sample sequenced in a study of identical twins. TCRdb reprocessed the 5' RACE reads with MiXCR, giving one entry per CDR3 protein. The data hold nearly 900,000 distinct CDR3 sequences, with over 9% observed a single time. This same sample was also part of a study on yellow fever vaccine responses in identical twins.

The sequenced material came from PBMCs. The receptors originated from a woman between 18 and 29 years old in good health.

In this sample, this clonotype turned up many times. The rearrangement joins TRBV5-1 to TRBJ2-2; tentative D call: TRBD1 (5 bases). Germline V gives CDR1 SGHRS, CDR2 YFSETQ. The CDR3 contains 14 residues. The V end lost 0 bases, the J end lost 5 bases, and 8 bases lay between the germline ends. This chain's CDR3 is CASSLDRLTGELFF. DNA for the CDR3: TGCGCCAGCAGCTTGGACAGGTTGACCGGGGAGCTGTTTTTT. Looking up the rest from reference TRBV5-1 and TRBJ2-2 gives the full variable domain: KAGVTQTPRYLIKTRGQQVTLSCSPISGHRSVSWYQQTPGQGLQFLFEYFSETQRNKGNFPGRFSGRQFSNSRSEMNVSTLELGDSALYLCASSLDRLTGELFFGEGSRLTVL.

This clonotype was counted between two and nine times. V and J are TRBV6-1 and TRBJ2-3; 9 positions agree with TRBD1. This CDR3 is 15 amino acids long. V lost 5 bases and J lost 9; bases outside the gene matches: 12. Looked up from germline, CDR1 is MNHNS and CDR2 is SASEGT. This CDR3 is CASSPRPGTGNTQYF. CDR3 DNA: TGTGCCAGCAGTCCTCGTCCCGGGACAGGGAACACGCAGTATTTT.

The CDR3 coding sequence is TGCAGTGCTAGTGAACCGAATAATTCACCCCTCCACTTT. Its translation: CSASEPNNSPLHF. The rearrangement joins TRBV20-1 to TRBJ1-6; D unclear. V lost 3 bases and J 5 bases, leaving 8 bases between the germline ends. This CDR3 has 13 residues. Germline CDR1 DFQATT, CDR2 SNEGSKA (reference sequence).

The V call is TRBV5-1, the J call TRBJ2-7; D perhaps matches TRBD2 (6 bases). The germline V and J ends were trimmed by 7 bases and 3 bases, with 17 bases remaining between them. CDR3 length equals 14 residues. From germline, CDR1 is SGHRS and CDR2 YFSETQ. CDR3 residues: CASSTFQGGYEQYF. In nucleotides, the CDR3 is TGCGCCAGCTCAACCTTTCAGGGAGGCTACGAGCAGTACTTC. The whole variable domain, remainder taken from reference TRBV5-1 and TRBJ2-7, is KAGVTQTPRYLIKTRGQQVTLSCSPISGHRSVSWYQQTPGQGLQFLFEYFSETQRNKGNFPGRFSGRQFSNSRSEMNVSTLELGDSALYLCASSTFQGGYEQYFGPGTRLTVT.

This chain links TRBV6-1 with TRBJ2-2, with D perhaps matching TRBD2 (5 bases). V was cut by 8 bases and J by 0 bases, with 19 bases left in between. The CDR3 consists of 17 residues. Looked up from germline, CDR1 is MNHNS and CDR2 is SASEGT. In DNA, the CDR3 is TGTGCCAGCTCCCCCCGAGGAGGCATTGCGAACACCGGGGAGCTGTTTTTT. Encoded protein: CASSPRGGIANTGELFF.

This chain connects TRBV10-3 to TRBJ1-4; D gene unclear. The germline gives CDR1 ENHRY, CDR2 SYGVKD. V was trimmed by 3 bases and J by 8 bases, leaving 16 bases between them. CDR3 length: 15 residues. The CDR3 coding sequence is TGTGCCATCAGTGAAATGGACGGCCTGAGAGAAAAACTGTTTTTT. Protein: CAISEMDGLREKLFF.

This clonotype was counted a few times. The rearrangement joins TRBV9 to TRBJ2-1; 12 bases match TRBD2. Trimming cost V 0 bases and J 6 bases; bases outside gene matches: 4. The CDR3 is 16 residues long. CDR1 is SGDLS and CDR2 is YYNGEE in the germline V gene. The CDR3 DNA sequence: TGTGCCAGCAGCGTAGGACTAGCGGGAGTTGCCAATGAGCAGTTCTTC. Amino acids: CASSVGLAGVANEQFF.

The chain carries TRBV20-1 and TRBJ2-7; a weak D match, TRBD1 (5 bases). Germline loops: CDR1 DFQATT, CDR2 SNEGSKA (reference sequence). This CDR3 comprises 13 residues. Trimming removed 2 bases at V and 5 bases at J, with 13 bases between. The CDR3 bases are TGCAGTGCTAGAAGACAGTCTTCCCACGAGCAGTACGTC. The encoded protein is CSARRQSSHEQYV.

This clonotype showed up just a few times. The chain has TRBV18 and TRBJ1-2; no definite D call. V gave up 0 bases and J gave up 4 bases, with 12 bases separating them. In germline, CDR1 is KGHSH, CDR2 LQKENI. The CDR3 length is 15 residues. CDR3 DNA sequence: TGTGCCAGCTCACCACCCTCCGAATCGTTCTATGGCTACACCTTC. As protein: CASSPPSESFYGYTF.

This clonotype was found many times. The chain combines TRBV20-1 with TRBJ1-4, with D possibly TRBD1 on 6 matching bases. Germline-derived CDR1 and CDR2 are DFQATT and SNEGSKA (reference sequence). The CDR3 loop spans 11 amino acids. V was shortened by 6 bases and J by 6 bases, with 8 bases between the two germline ends. CDR3 sequence: CSATGHEKLFF. The CDR3 region has the DNA TGCAGTGCAACAGGGCATGAAAAACTGTTTTTT.

The chain couples TRBV24-1 to TRBJ1-5; D possibly corresponds to TRBD1 (5 bases). Germline assignment: CDR1 KGHDR and CDR2 SFDVKD. This CDR3 region has 14 residues. Trimming took off 5 bases at V and 2 bases at J, with 9 bases between the two ends. The DNA for the CDR3 is TGTGCCACCAGTGGATCAGGGCGCAATCAGCCCCAGCATTTT. Translating gives CATSGSGRNQPQHF.

This sequence joins TRBV6-2 or TRBV6-3 and TRBJ2-7, with D hard to call. V lost 2 bases to trimming and J lost 1 base, with 6 bases between them. The V gene's germline CDR1 is MNHEY and CDR2 SVGEGT. The CDR3 extends over 13 amino acids. The CDR3 DNA sequence: TGTGCCAGCAGTTACGGGATTTCCTACGAGCAGTACTTC. This codes for CASSYGISYEQYF.

This clonotype was counted many times. The gene calls are TRBV6-1 and TRBJ1-4; 11 positions agree with TRBD1. The junction had 2 bases not matched to a gene; V was cut back by 4 bases and J by 4 bases. The CDR3 contains 15 residues. Germline V CDR1 and CDR2: MNHNS, SASEGT. CDR3 DNA: TGTGCCAGCAGTGCCGGGACAGGGGGTAATGAAAAACTGTTTTTT. It is translated as CASSAGTGGNEKLFF.

This clonotype was counted only a few times. The V gene is TRBV10-3, the J gene TRBJ2-5; 7 bases are a match to TRBD1. The V segment lost 6 bases and the J segment 2 bases; nucleotides outside the gene matches: 6. Germline V lookup: CDR1 ENHRY, CDR2 SYGVKD. This CDR3 contains 14 residues. The DNA for the CDR3 is TGTGCCATCAGACAGGGACAGACACAAGAGACCCAGTACTTC. It is translated as CAIRQGQTQETQYF.

The chain employs TRBV7-2 and TRBJ2-7, with D perhaps TRBD2 (6 bases). Trimming stripped 5 bases from V and 6 bases from J, with 20 bases between. Germline V gene lookup returns CDR1 SGHTA and CDR2 FQGNSA. CDR3 length: 15 residues. The CDR3 reads CASSPRTTTRREQYF. The CDR3 nucleotides read TGTGCCAGCAGCCCCCGGACTACCACCCGGCGCGAGCAGTACTTC.

This clonotype was seen a few times. The rearrangement uses TRBV7-8 and TRBJ2-7, with D uncertain. CDR1 is SGHVS, CDR2 FQNEAQ, per germline. The CDR3 has 18 residues. Trimming cost V 1 base and J 0 bases, with 19 bases left between them. CDR3 residues: CASSLVRAFGKSSYEQYF. CDR3 sequence (DNA): TGTGCCAGCAGCTTAGTTCGGGCCTTTGGGAAAAGCTCCTACGAGCAGTACTTC. Drawing the rest from reference TRBV7-8 and TRBJ2-7, the complete variable domain is GAGVSQSPRYKVAKRGQDVALRCDPISGHVSLFWYQQALGQGPEFLTYFQNEAQLDKSGLPSDRFFAERPEGSVSTLKIQRTQQEDSAVYLCASSLVRAFGKSSYEQYFGPGTRLTVT.

The V and J genes are TRBV19 and TRBJ2-5, with TRBD1 matching over 8 bases. After removal of 5 bases from V and 2 bases from J, the junction contained 10 bases not matched to a gene. The CDR3 extends over 16 amino acids. Germline loops: CDR1 LNHDA, CDR2 SQIVND (reference sequence). The CDR3 nucleotides are TGTGCCAGTAGTCCTAGACAGGGGACCTATCAAGAGACCCAGTACTTC. Its translation: CASSPRQGTYQETQYF. Together with reference TRBV19 and TRBJ2-5, the CDR3 gives the full variable domain: DGGITQSPKYLFRKEGQNVTLSCEQNLNHDAMYWYRQDPGQGLRLIYYSQIVNDFQKGDIAEGYSVSREKKESFPLTVTSAQKNPTAFYLCASSPRQGTYQETQYFGPGTRLLVL.

This clonotype was counted ten times or more. This chain links TRBV6-5 with TRBJ2-2; no clear D gene. CDR1 and CDR2 (germline): MNHEY, SVGAGI. The CDR3 is 11 residues long. V was pared by 7 bases and J by 8 bases, with 8 bases between. This chain's CDR3 is CASMWLGELFF. The CDR3, as DNA: TGTGCCAGCATGTGGCTGGGGGAGCTGTTTTTT.

This clonotype appeared many times. V is TRBV20-1 and J is TRBJ1-5, with D maybe TRBD1 (5 bases). V was pared by 6 bases and J by 0 bases, with 6 bases between. This CDR3 has 12 residues. CDR1 is DFQATT and CDR2 is SNEGSKA in the germline V gene (reference sequence). DNA for the CDR3: TGCAGTGCCGACAGTAGCAATCAGCCCCAGCATTTT. It is translated as CSADSSNQPQHF.

The V and J genes are TRBV5-1 and TRBJ2-1; a weak D match, TRBD2 (6 bases). Per germline, CDR1 SGHRS and CDR2 YFSETQ. The CDR3 spans 15 residues. V was shortened by 0 bases and J by 4 bases, with 11 bases between the two germline ends. The CDR3 nucleotides read TGCGCCAGCAGCTTGGATGCGGGGCCTTACAATGAGCAGTTCTTC. Its protein is CASSLDAGPYNEQFF.

The rearrangement joins TRBV12-3 or TRBV12-4 to TRBJ2-1; TRBD2 matches 10 bases. The CDR3 covers 17 residues. V lost 5 bases, J lost 6 bases, and 13 bases stayed unmatched. DNA of the CDR3: TGTGCCAGCAGTCCGACTAGCGGGCAGAGAGGGGGCAATGAGCAGTTCTTC. This translates into CASSPTSGQRGGNEQFF.

This clonotype came up a few times. V and J are TRBV7-2 and TRBJ2-7; D not resolved. V lost 2 bases and J lost 5, with 16 bases in between. CDR1 is SGHTA, CDR2 FQGNSA, per germline. The CDR3 runs 15 residues. CDR3 DNA sequence: TGTGCCAGCAGCTTATCCACGTTTAAGGGCCACGAGCAGTACTTC. Protein: CASSLSTFKGHEQYF.

This clonotype appeared a few times. The V call is TRBV5-1, the J call TRBJ2-5, with 7 bases matching TRBD1. This CDR3 region has 15 residues. The V and J ends lost 4 bases and 5 bases, in that order; junction bases with no gene match: 11. The germline V gene encodes CDR1 SGHRS and CDR2 YFSETQ. The CDR3 sequence is CASSGASRGPETQYF. CDR3 bases: TGCGCCAGCAGCGGGGCCAGTAGGGGGCCGGAGACCCAGTACTTC.

This chain links TRBV5-1 with TRBJ1-1; D is unclear. This CDR3 has 14 residues. Germline CDR1 and CDR2: SGHRS and YFSETQ. V was cut by 4 bases and J by 3 bases, with 13 bases left in between. As DNA, the CDR3 is TGCGCCAGCAGCCCGGGCTTATTGGACACTGAAGCTTTCTTT. Its protein product is CASSPGLLDTEAFF.

The chain is built from TRBV5-5 and TRBJ2-5, with D perhaps TRBD2 (5 bases). This CDR3 is built from 15 residues. The V gene lost 8 bases and the J gene lost 0 bases, with 17 bases spanning the gap. Germline-derived CDR1 and CDR2 are SGHKS and YYEKEE (reference sequence). Here the CDR3 reads CARPPPAANQETQYF. CDR3 coding DNA: TGTGCCAGGCCCCCCCCAGCGGCGAACCAAGAGACCCAGTACTTC.

This clonotype was observed a few times. The V and J genes are TRBV7-6 and TRBJ2-7; a possible D gene is TRBD2 (5 bases). V shed 2 bases and J shed 2 bases, with 10 bases lying between them. There are 14 residues in the CDR3. Per germline, CDR1 SGHVS and CDR2 FNYEAQ. The CDR3 protein is CASSLLGEAYEQYF. The CDR3 DNA sequence: TGTGCCAGCAGCTTACTGGGAGAGGCCTACGAGCAGTACTTC.

This clonotype was seen more than once but under ten times. This chain connects TRBV19 to TRBJ2-7; D gene uncertain. The germline CDR1 and CDR2 sequences are LNHDA and SQIVND (reference sequence). Trimming cost V 3 bases and J 6 bases, with 12 bases left between them. The CDR3 extends over 13 amino acids. This CDR3 is CASSMWASTEQYF. Written as DNA, the CDR3 is TGTGCCAGTAGTATGTGGGCTAGTACCGAGCAGTACTTC.